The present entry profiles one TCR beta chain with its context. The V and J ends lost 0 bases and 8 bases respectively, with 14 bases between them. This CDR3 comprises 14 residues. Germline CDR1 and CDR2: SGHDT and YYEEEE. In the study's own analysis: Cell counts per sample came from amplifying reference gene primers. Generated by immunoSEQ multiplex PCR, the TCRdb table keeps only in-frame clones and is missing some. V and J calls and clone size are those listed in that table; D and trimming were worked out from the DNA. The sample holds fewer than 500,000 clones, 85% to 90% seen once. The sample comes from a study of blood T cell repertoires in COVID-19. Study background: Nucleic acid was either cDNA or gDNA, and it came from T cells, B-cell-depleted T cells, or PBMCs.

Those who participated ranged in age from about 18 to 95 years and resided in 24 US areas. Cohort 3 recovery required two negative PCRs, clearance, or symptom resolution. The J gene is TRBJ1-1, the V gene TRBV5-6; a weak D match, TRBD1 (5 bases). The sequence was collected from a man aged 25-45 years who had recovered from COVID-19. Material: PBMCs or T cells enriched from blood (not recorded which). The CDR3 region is CASSLDQRGLEAFF. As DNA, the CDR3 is TGTGCCAGCAGCTTGGATCAAAGGGGACTCGAAGCTTTCTTT.